The source of this T cell receptor beta chain is a study of T cell changes during pregnancy in multiple sclerosis (dated by TCRdb to about 2019). Background on the whole study: The study examined how the T cell repertoire changed over the course of pregnancy in women with multiple sclerosis.

Note on this clone: The antigen it binds to is not known. No much larger clone is present one base from it, and per-base qualities are unavailable.

Library construction relied on the immunoSEQ multiplex PCR assay. As stored in TCRdb, this immuneACCESS dataset retains in-frame rearrangements with V and J assigned. A fraction of the clones does not appear; measured against another copy, unresolved V genes explain less than half of the discrepancy, and the remainder lacks a known reason. Across this sample there are approximately 88,000 clones, with roughly 96% seen only once. The top ten clones comprise under 1.2% of the sample. Including the terminal cysteine and phenylalanine, the CDR3 comprises 13 residues. Here the CDR3 DNA is all that survives: 39 bases in frame from base 1. V and J are truncated by 2 bases and 5 bases respectively, leaving an intervening sequence of 6 bases. The germline V gene (reference sequence) yields MNHEY for CDR1 and SMNVEV for CDR2.

Specimen: peripheral blood, collected in the second trimester of pregnancy. The sequence was obtained from a female donor with multiple sclerosis, enrolled in a pregnancy study. The rearrangement joined TRBV27 to TRBJ2-2, and possibly TRBD2, on 5 matching bases. The DNA is TGTGCCAGCAGTTTAACGGGAACCGGGGAGCTGTTTTTT. This translates into CASSLTGTGELFF.